The clone carrying this T cell receptor beta chain was counted many times. As yet, its antigen is unknown. The CDR3 has 14 residues. CDR1 is LGHDT and CDR2 is YNNKEL in the germline V gene (reference sequence). V lost 2 bases, J lost 5 bases, and 7 bases lay in between. This entry belongs to a study of T cell repertoires in cytomegalovirus infection. Using its own MiXCR run on the reads, TCRdb lists one record per CDR3 protein. The repertoire has hundreds of thousands of distinct CDR3 sequences, around a tenth of them found once; the top ten carry approximately 4.5%. Findings of the study overall: HLA-C-restricted CMV-specific TCR beta clonotypes were dominant in the ex vivo response.

This clonotype was sampled from a human donor in good health (CMV status not recorded). Some clones in this sample may be carry-over from other donors' samples. The rearrangement joins TRBV3-1 to TRBJ1-6; perhaps TRBD1 as D (6 bases). Material for sequencing was PBMCs. The CDR3 DNA reads TGTGCCAGCAGCCAACACAGGGATAATTCACCCCTCCACTTT. Translated, it gives CASSQHRDNSPLHF. Together with reference TRBV3-1 and TRBJ1-6, the CDR3 gives the full variable domain: DTAVSQTPKYLVTQMGNDKSIKCEQNLGHDTMYWYKQDSKKFLKIMFSYNNKELIINETVPNRFSPKSPDKAHLNLHINSLELGDSAVYFCASSQHRDNSPLHFGNGTRLTVT.